A single sample is the source of the 24 T cell receptor beta chains below, sequenced in a study of Tregs in tolerant kidney transplant recipients (dated by TCRdb to about 2019). The label giving this sample's time point can be read as: 6 months after combined kidney and bone marrow transplant. The transplants used related donors along with nonmyeloablative bone marrow transplantation, and in the human trials mixed chimerism was transient. The library was produced with the immunoSEQ multiplex PCR assay. TCRdb re-hosts the immuneACCESS table, in-frame sequences only. Its copies lack some clones; in the studies checked, an unresolved V gene accounts for under half of them, and the cause for the rest is not known. The sample's table covers 23,000 or so clones. The ten largest clones take up about 4% of the sample. This specimen consisted of CD4+ T cells from blood (PBMCs), obtained 6 months after the transplant. The receptors originated from a human patient who received a combined kidney and bone marrow transplant. After transplantation, some T cells may belong to the graft donor instead of the recipient.

In the case of this clone: The CDR3 end lies 3 residues beyond the end of the read and is filled in from the germline J gene. The chain employs TRBV20-1 and TRBJ1-4; D might be TRBD1 (6 bases). V was shortened by 5 bases and J by 8 bases, with 18 bases between the two germline ends. CDR1 DFQATT and CDR2 SNEGSKA come from the germline V gene (reference sequence). The CDR3 consists of 14 residues. CDR3 residues: CSAVPGEKVEKLFF. The part of the CDR3 DNA that was read is TGCAGTGCTGTACCAGGGGAGAAAGTAGAAAAA.

About this clone itself: Read coverage stops 3 residues before the CDR3 terminus; the germline J gene supplies the remainder. The chain employs TRBV14 and TRBJ1-3; D call uncertain. The CDR3 contains 13 residues. CDR1 and CDR2 from the germline V gene are SGHDN and FVKESK. Trimming pared 7 bases from V and 3 bases from J, leaving 10 bases between. The CDR3 DNA, read in part, is TGTGCCAGCATGAGCAGCGGTGGAAACACC. Its protein product is CASMSSGGNT. The complete CDR3 reads CASMSSGGNTIYF.

In the case of this clone: The read finishes 3 residues shy of the CDR3 end, and the germline J gene is used to complete it. V usage is TRBV6-7 and J usage is TRBJ1-3; 8 bases are a match to TRBD1. TRBV6-7 has ORF status, its function being uncertain. The CDR3 runs to 15 residues. V shed 2 bases and J 3 bases; nucleotides not matched to a gene: 3. The CDR3 bases that were read are TGTGCCAGCAGTTACCCCGGACAGGGTGGAAACACC. As protein: CASSYPGQGGNT. The CDR3 in full is CASSYPGQGGNTIYF.

To note about this clone: The read falls 3 residues short of the CDR3 end, and the missing part is taken from the germline J gene. The chain uses TRBV18 and TRBJ2-1, with 11 bases fitting TRBD1. V dropped 3 bases and J dropped 4; count of bases not matched to a gene: 2. The CDR3 spans 15 residues. Germline CDR1 KGHSH, CDR2 LQKENI. The part of the CDR3 DNA that was read is TGTGCCAGCTCACCCCGGGACAGGGGGTACAATGAG. Translated: CASSPRDRGYNE. The CDR3 as a whole reads CASSPRDRGYNEQFF.

Points on this clone: The CDR3 end falls 3 residues outside the read, so it is completed with the germline J gene. The V gene is TRBV2, the J gene TRBJ1-2; D possibly corresponds to TRBD1 (5 bases). Trimming cost V 5 bases and J 2 bases, with 9 bases left between them. Germline V gene sequence: CDR1 SNHLY, CDR2 FYNNEI. The CDR3 length is 13 residues. The CDR3 protein is CASSLTENYGYTF. The covered CDR3 bases are TGTGCCAGCAGTTTGACAGAGAACTATGGC.

On this clone itself: The CDR3 end falls 3 residues outside the read, so it is completed with the germline J gene. The chain has TRBV19 and TRBJ1-2; 9 nucleotides match TRBD1. The V gene's germline CDR1 is LNHDA and CDR2 SQIVND (reference sequence). The CDR3 runs to 13 residues. The V gene end was trimmed by 6 bases and the J gene end by 5 bases; junction bases not matched to a gene: 4. CDR3 bases read: TGTGCCAGTAGAAAGACAGGGGGATATGGC. Its translation is CASRKTGGYG. The CDR3 in full is CASRKTGGYGYTF.

As regards this clone: The missing CDR3 end, 3 residues past where the read stops, is filled in from the germline J gene. The chain joins TRBV5-6 to TRBJ1-1; no clear D. CDR3 length: 14 residues. Germline V CDR1 and CDR2: SGHDT, YYEEEE. Trimming removed 0 bases at V and 1 base at J, with 7 bases between. The sequenced CDR3 bases are TGTGCCAGCAGCTTGGTCCAGCGGAACACTGAA. This codes for CASSLVQRNTE. The whole CDR3 is CASSLVQRNTEAFF.

As concerns this clone: The read falls 3 residues short of the CDR3 end, and the missing part is taken from the germline J gene. This chain connects TRBV11-2 to TRBJ2-7, with TRBD1 identical over 8 bases. Trimming took 1 base from V and 4 from J; bases not matched to a gene: 6. CDR1 is SGHAT and CDR2 is FQNNGV in the germline V gene. This CDR3 region has 15 residues. The covered CDR3 bases are TGTGCCAGCAGCTTAGTGTTCACAGGGGGTTACGAG. As protein: CASSLVFTGGYE. The whole CDR3 sequence reads CASSLVFTGGYEQYF.

With regard to this clone: The read gets to within 3 residues of the CDR3 end, and the germline J gene fills in the rest. This chain connects TRBV18 to TRBJ2-3, with a tentative D call TRBD2 (6 bases). The V and J ends lost 5 bases and 3 bases respectively, with 9 bases between them. Germline-derived CDR1 and CDR2 are KGHSH and LQKENI. The CDR3 contains 13 residues. The CDR3 DNA, read in part, is TGTGCCAGCTCAGTGGGGGGTACAGATACG. Translation: CASSVGGTDT. The entire CDR3 protein is CASSVGGTDTQYF.

A word on this clone: The read ends 3 residues before the CDR3 terminus; that terminus is restored from the germline J gene. The rearrangement links TRBV19 to TRBJ2-6; D ambiguous. From germline, CDR1 is LNHDA and CDR2 SQIVND (reference sequence). Trimming removed 7 bases at V and 1 base at J, with 5 bases between. The CDR3 runs to 13 residues. Partial CDR3 DNA: TGTGCCAGTAAGGTATCTGGGGCCAACGTC. This encodes CASKVSGANV. The entire CDR3 sequence reads CASKVSGANVLTF.

Of note for this clone: The CDR3 end is not reached by the read, which stops 3 residues before it; the germline J gene fills it in. The V and J genes are TRBV7-2 and TRBJ2-7, with D perhaps matching TRBD1 (6 bases). This CDR3 is built from 13 residues. The germline CDR1 and CDR2 sequences are SGHTA and FQGNSA. V shed 1 base and J shed 6 bases, with 10 bases lying between them. The CDR3 region is CASSLEGVREQYF. The DNA read from the CDR3 is TGTGCCAGCAGCTTAGAGGGGGTCCGCGAG. Full variable domain (remainder filled in from reference TRBV7-2 and TRBJ2-7): GAGVSQSPSNKVTEKGKDVELRCDPISGHTALYWYRQSLGQGLEFLIYFQGNSAPDKSGLPSDRFSAERTGGSVSTLTIQRTQQEDSAVYLCASSLEGVREQYFGPGTRLTVT.

For this clone: The CDR3 goes on 3 residues after the read ends, and that part is filled in from the germline J gene. This chain uses TRBV6-2 or TRBV6-3 with TRBJ2-2, with a tentative D call TRBD2 (7 bases). Per the germline V gene, CDR1 is MNHEY and CDR2 is SVGEGT. This CDR3 spans 15 amino acids. V was pared by 2 bases and J by 6 bases, with 13 bases between. The sequenced CDR3 bases are TGTGCCAGCAGTTACGGGGGGGCGCTCCCCGGGGAG. Protein sequence: CASSYGGALPGE. The complete CDR3 protein is CASSYGGALPGELFF.

A word on this clone: The sequenced fragment ends 3 residues before the CDR3 boundary, so the rest is inferred from the germline J gene. The gene calls are TRBV5-1 and TRBJ1-4; 11 bases are a match to TRBD1. The V gene's germline CDR1 is SGHRS and CDR2 YFSETQ. J lost 5 bases, V lost 3 bases, and 6 bases had no gene match. The CDR3 is 16 residues long. Partial CDR3 DNA: TGCGCCAGCAGCTCAAAAAGGGACAGGGGGAATGAAAAA. It codes for CASSSKRDRGNEK. The full CDR3 reads CASSSKRDRGNEKLFF.

As concerns this clone: The read stops 3 residues short of the end of the CDR3; the missing end is completed from the germline J gene. The chain carries TRBV20-1 and TRBJ1-4; possibly TRBD1 for D (6 bases). Trimming pared 3 bases from V and 5 bases from J, leaving 10 bases between. The CDR3 extends over 13 amino acids. Germline loops: CDR1 DFQATT, CDR2 SNEGSKA (reference sequence). CDR3 DNA, as far as it was read: TGCAGTGCTAGTTCGGGGGGCAATGAAAAA. The encoded protein is CSASSGGNEK. The CDR3, in full, reads CSASSGGNEKLFF.

In the case of this clone: Sequencing ends 3 residues short of the CDR3 end; the germline J gene provides the rest. The chain combines TRBV6-2 or TRBV6-3 with TRBJ2-5; a weak D match, TRBD1 (6 bases). This CDR3 has 13 amino acids. The V gene's germline CDR1 is MNHEY and CDR2 SVGEGT. Trimming left V 6 bases short and J 2 bases short, with 10 bases between. CDR3 DNA (partial): TGTGCCAGCAGGACCGACAGGCAAGAGACC. Translation gives CASRTDRQET. The full CDR3 reads CASRTDRQETQYF.

On this clone: The read ends 3 residues shy of where the CDR3 ends; the end is completed using the germline J gene. The chain links TRBV12-3 or TRBV12-4 to TRBJ2-7; TRBD1 matches 10 bases. V dropped 2 bases and J dropped 5; count of bases not matched to a gene: 9. The length of the CDR3 is 16 residues. The CDR3 region is CASSLIGTGVKNEQYF. CDR3 bases read: TGTGCCAGCAGTTTAATTGGGACAGGGGTGAAGAACGAG.

Points on this clone: The missing CDR3 end, 3 residues past where the read stops, is filled in from the germline J gene. The chain links TRBV7-2 to TRBJ2-3; D gene unclear. The CDR3 runs 15 residues. Germline loops: CDR1 SGHTA, CDR2 FQGNSA. Trimming left V 0 bases short and J 4 bases short, with 11 bases between. The part of the CDR3 DNA that was read is TGTGCCAGCAGCTTAGCGAGTAGCAGAGCAGATACG. Protein sequence: CASSLASSRADT. The whole CDR3 protein is CASSLASSRADTQYF.

To note about this clone: Read sequence stops 3 residues before the CDR3 end, and the germline J gene provides the missing end. The chain carries TRBV20-1 and TRBJ1-6, with 10 nucleotides matching TRBD1. CDR3 length: 15 residues. Trimming at V came to 6 bases and at J to 10 bases, leaving 12 bases not matched to a gene. Germline V gene lookup returns CDR1 DFQATT and CDR2 SNEGSKA (reference sequence). CDR3: CSASGGTGVGSPLHF. The DNA read from the CDR3 is TGCAGTGCCTCGGGCGGGACAGGGGTCGGGTCACCC.

This chain's CDR3 is CASSLYTTGNYGYTF. The CDR3 bases that were read are TGTGCCAGCAGCTTATACACGACAGGGAACTATGGC. This chain joins TRBV7-9 and TRBJ1-2, with TRBD1 identical over 7 bases. The sequenced fragment ends 3 residues before the CDR3 boundary, so the rest is inferred from the germline J gene. V trimming: 2 bases; J trimming: 2 bases; junction bases outside the gene matches: 5. This CDR3 contains 15 residues. Germline CDR1 and CDR2: SEHNR and FQNEAQ (reference sequence).

Comment on this clone: The read falls 3 residues short of the CDR3 end, and the missing part is taken from the germline J gene. Other DNA sequences from this sample encode an identical CDR3 as well. J is TRBJ1-6 and V is TRBV7-9; TRBD1 might be the D (6 bases). The CDR3 has 14 residues. CDR1 is SEHNR, CDR2 FQNEAQ, per germline (reference sequence). V was clipped by 5 bases and J by 2 bases, with 7 bases between them. The CDR3 bases that were read are TGTGCCAGCAGCAGGACAGCCTATAATTCACCC. This translates into CASSRTAYNSP. From start to end, the CDR3 is CASSRTAYNSPLHF.

On this clone itself: The read is 3 residues too short to cover the CDR3 end, so that end is filled in from the germline J gene. The chain joins TRBV10-3 to TRBJ2-2; possible D gene TRBD2, 5 bases. The V gene's germline CDR1 is ENHRY and CDR2 SYGVKD. V was pared by 4 bases and J by 6 bases, with 12 bases between. CDR3 length: 14 residues. The CDR3 reads CAISVFPGAGELFF. The CDR3 bases that were read are TGTGCCATCAGTGTCTTTCCCGGGGCCGGGGAG.

Comment on this clone: Read data end 3 residues before the CDR3 end; the end is taken from the germline J gene. The chain combines TRBV7-9 with TRBJ1-6, with a possible D match to TRBD1 (6 bases). The CDR3 totals 15 residues. Trimming removed 1 base at V and 8 bases at J, with 12 bases between. Germline lookup yields CDR1 SEHNR and CDR2 FQNEAQ (reference sequence). The CDR3 region is CASSLGTAFDSPLHF. The sequenced part of the CDR3 DNA is TGTGCCAGCAGCTTAGGGACAGCCTTCGATTCACCC.

Regarding this clone: The read finishes 3 residues shy of the CDR3 end, and the germline J gene is used to complete it. The genes are TRBV5-6 and TRBJ2-7, with D unresolved. Trimming removed 0 bases from V and 2 bases from J, with 9 bases in between. CDR3 size: 14 residues. The germline V gene encodes CDR1 SGHDT and CDR2 YYEEEE. Partial CDR3 DNA: TGTGCCAGCAGCTTGGAGGCAGACACCTACGAG. Translating it yields CASSLEADTYE. Given in full, the CDR3 is CASSLEADTYEQYF.

In regard to this clone: Sequencing ends 3 residues short of the CDR3 end; the germline J gene provides the rest. The genes are TRBV20-1 and TRBJ2-3; possible D gene TRBD2, 6 bases. The V gene lost 5 bases and the J gene lost 5 bases, with 20 bases spanning the gap. CDR3 length equals 15 residues. The germline gives CDR1 DFQATT, CDR2 SNEGSKA (reference sequence). CDR3 region: CSARGLANLVDTQYF. Partial CDR3 DNA: TGCAGTGCTCGCGGTCTAGCGAACTTGGTAGATACG.